This T cell receptor (beta chain) is drawn from a study of CD8 T cells in Susac syndrome. CD8+ and CD4+ T cells taken from blood had their TCR beta sequenced. Multiple sclerosis controls were treatment-naive patients with stable or active relapsing-remitting disease. The authors negatively isolated CD8+ and CD4+ T cells and FACS-enriched TEMRA cells. With random hexamers, 0.5 to 1 ug RNA was reverse transcribed. An immunoSEQ multiplex PCR amplified TCR beta CDR3 over 54 Vbeta and 13 Jbeta. TCRdb reprocessed the immunoSEQ multiplex PCR reads with MiXCR, giving one entry per CDR3 protein. The sample shows 130,000 or so distinct CDR3 sequences, 95% of them seen only once. Sequences were obtained from CD4+ T cells from PBMCs. This TCR was recovered from a human donor with multiple sclerosis.

This CDR3 is CASSVALGTGEHEQYF. CDR3 sequence (DNA): TGTGCCAGCAGCGTAGCTCTGGGGACAGGGGAGCACGAGCAGTACTTC. V usage is TRBV9 and J usage is TRBJ2-7, with 10 bases lining up with TRBD1. V gave up 0 bases and J gave up 5 bases; unmatched junction bases: 8. Germline assignment: CDR1 SGDLS and CDR2 YYNGEE. CDR3 size: 16 residues.